Listed here is a single TCR beta chain. The sample comes from a study of CD8+ T cells in alopecia areata. Treatment specified: oral pan-JAK inhibitor, 5-10 mg twice daily. RNA extraction was followed by reverse transcription into cDNA, which acted as the sequencing template. Assay used: immunoSEQ multiplex PCR; TCRdb lists only in-frame clones, some missing. This table has some 150,000 clones, 54% appearing once. Looked up from germline, CDR1 is MGHDK and CDR2 is SYGVNS. V was clipped by 4 bases and J by 14 bases, with 14 bases between them. The CDR3 length is 12 residues. This chain joins TRBV25-1 and TRBJ1-4; weak D call: TRBD1 (5 bases). This sequence was found in a human donor with alopecia areata. Source: CD8+ T cells sorted from blood, taken at week 4, from a patient treated with tofacitinib. The CDR3 sequence is CASSVGGGSLFF. DNA of the CDR3: TGTGCCAGCAGTGTTGGGGGGGGAAGCCTGTTTTTT.